This TCR beta chain is from a study of blood T cells in healthy people across ages. This clonotype was detected only a few times. After removal of 2 bases from V and 3 bases from J, the junction contained 4 bases not matched to a gene. Germline lookup yields CDR1 GTSNPN and CDR2 SVGIG (reference sequence). The CDR3 runs to 14 residues. Primed by a sample-barcoded 5' primer and a J-beta primer mix, a second PCR proceeded for 7 to 11 cycles. Each cDNA molecule, via a template-switch adaptor with 12 random nucleotides, was tagged. TCRdb itself ran the 5' RACE reads through MiXCR, one entry per CDR3 protein. The sample contains some 1.7 million distinct CDR3 sequences, roughly 27% of which appear only once.

The origin of this receptor is a woman aged 25 to 39 in good health. The specimen was blood. The rearrangement links TRBV30 to TRBJ2-7; 10 bases fit TRBD1. The CDR3 nucleotides read TGTGCCTGGAGTCCCGGGACAGGGGACTACGAGCAGTACTTC. This encodes CAWSPGTGDYEQYF. The variable domain in full, completed from reference TRBV30 and TRBJ2-7, reads SQTIHQWPATLVQPVGSPLSLECTVEGTSNPNLYWYRQAAGRGLQLLFYSVGIGQISSEVPQNLSASRPQDRQFILSSKKLLLSDSGFYLCAWSPGTGDYEQYFGPGTRLTVT.